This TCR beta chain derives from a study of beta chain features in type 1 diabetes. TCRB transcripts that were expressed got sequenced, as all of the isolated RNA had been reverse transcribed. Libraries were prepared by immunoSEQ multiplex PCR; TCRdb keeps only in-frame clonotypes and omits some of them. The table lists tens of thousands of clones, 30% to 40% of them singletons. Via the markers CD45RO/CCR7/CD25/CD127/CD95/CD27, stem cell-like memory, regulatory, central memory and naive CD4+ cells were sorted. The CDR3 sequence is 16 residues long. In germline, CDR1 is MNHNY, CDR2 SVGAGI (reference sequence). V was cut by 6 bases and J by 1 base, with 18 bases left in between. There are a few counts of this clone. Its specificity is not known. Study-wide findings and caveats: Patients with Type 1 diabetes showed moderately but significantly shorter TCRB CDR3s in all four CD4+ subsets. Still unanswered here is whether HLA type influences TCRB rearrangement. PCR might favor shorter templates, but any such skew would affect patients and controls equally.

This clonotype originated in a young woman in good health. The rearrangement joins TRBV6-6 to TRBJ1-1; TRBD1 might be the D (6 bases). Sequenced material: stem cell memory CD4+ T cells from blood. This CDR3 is CASSPHQAGANTEAFF. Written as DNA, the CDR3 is TGTGCCAGCAGCCCCCACCAGGCAGGGGCGAACACTGAAGCTTTCTTT.